This T cell receptor beta chain came from a study of PD-1 blockade in classical Hodgkin lymphoma (dated by TCRdb to the early 2020s). Study-level background: Nivolumab dosing was 3 mg/kg intravenously every 2 weeks, continuing until either disease progression or unacceptable toxicity. To define a peripheral blood immune signature of response to PD-1 blockade in classical Hodgkin lymphoma, the study combined TCR beta sequencing with CyTOF.

The time point label, as the study defines it: cycle 4 day 1 (C4D1), after around six weeks of nivolumab. All trial patients had relapsed after autologous stem cell transplantation, with cohorts A, B and C differing in prior brentuximab vedotin exposure. CD4+ T cells were purified from thawed PBMCs by magnetic negative selection with a Miltenyi CD4+ T cell isolation kit. The trial cohort was composed of over 50 patients with relapsed/refractory classical Hodgkin lymphoma, for whom complete response, partial response or progressive disease was recorded as best overall response. In the multi-cohort phase II CheckMate 205 trial, trial patients received single-agent nivolumab. An independent review committee assessed best overall response using the 2007 International Working Group response criteria. Trial PBMCs were obtained immediately prior to nivolumab initiation (C1D1) and on therapy at cycle 2 day 1 and cycle 4 day 1. Peripheral blood was collected in 8 mL Vacutainer Cell Preparation Tubes, from which PBMCs were isolated by centrifugation and then cryopreserved. Purified CD4+ and CD8+ fractions were prepared only for cases with an additional available PBMC sample. Magnetically labelled cells were removed on LS columns in a quadroMACS separator, and the flow-through was retained as the purified fraction.

With regard to this clone: There is no known antigen for this receptor. Base qualities are missing; no much larger clone stands one base away.

Results and caveats for the whole study, not just this receptor: The study covered only a single clinical trial cohort, and the causes of the repertoire differences, possibly disease activity or prior therapy, were still not defined. Baseline TCR diversity was reported as lower in newly diagnosed patients than in healthy donors, and lower still in relapsed/refractory patients. Among trial patients, those achieving complete response had baseline diversity similar to that of newly diagnosed patients, while diversity was significantly lower in partial responders and progressors. Lower diversity was observed in patients in whom nivolumab was started less than 1 year after ASCT, and these patients were excluded from later analyses so that confounding by immune reconstitution would be avoided. By C4D1, a significant rise was seen in CD4+ TCR diversity but not in CD8+ TCR diversity (p=0.0027 vs p=0.16), and the rise was most apparent among complete responders (p=0.02).

Genomic DNA was isolated using the Qiagen DNeasy kit from unsorted PBMCs as well as from negatively selected CD4+ and CD8+ fractions. Using primers that anneal to V and J segments, immunoSEQ multiplex PCR amplified the TCR beta CDR3 regions. A synthetic immune receptor repertoire was used to minimize amplification bias, and remaining bias was computationally removed after sequencing. The original methods were these. Custom Python scripts were used to quantify repertoire diversity as the Shannon entropy index. Unsorted, CD4+ and CD8+ repertoires were analyzed separately, except in combined analyses where CD4+ and CD8+ sequences were merged in silico. A clone counted as expanded when the clone's frequency after treatment rose at least 2-fold relative to C1D1, and clones undetected at baseline were given a pseudocount of 0.5. Singleton clones were defined as clones with 0 or 1 copy at C1D1, and non-singleton clones were defined as clones with 2 or more copies. Clones expanded in unsorted samples were labelled as CD4+, CD8+ or unknown by matching protein sequences in sorted samples from the same patient. Diversity changes from C1D1 to C4D1 were tested in paired samples using Wilcoxon tests. TCRdb carries this immuneACCESS record with in-frame sequences only. Its versions omit some clonotypes, under half of them owing to an unresolved V gene in the studies checked, with the rest unexplained. The V and J calls and the clone size are those of that table, but D and trimming were determined from the DNA. In all, the sample holds around 26,000 clones, and 75% to 90% of those were seen once. The ten top clones hold around 3% of the sample.

CDR1 ENHRY and CDR2 SYGVKD were looked up in the germline V gene. Germline trimming amounts to 4 bases on V and 4 bases on J, with 7 as the count of junction bases outside the gene matches. Including the terminal cysteine and phenylalanine, the CDR3 comprises 14 residues. Left in the record is the CDR3 DNA by itself, 42 bases read in frame from the first base. This sequence originates from a human donor with classical Hodgkin lymphoma. The source material was CD4+ T cells from blood, sampled before the fourth cycle of nivolumab. Recombination joined TRBV10-3 with TRBJ2-7; 7 central bases correspond to TRBD1. CDR3 reads: CAISGGTVGYEQYF. The DNA sequence is TGTGCCATCAGTGGTGGGACAGTGGGTTACGAGCAGTACTTC.